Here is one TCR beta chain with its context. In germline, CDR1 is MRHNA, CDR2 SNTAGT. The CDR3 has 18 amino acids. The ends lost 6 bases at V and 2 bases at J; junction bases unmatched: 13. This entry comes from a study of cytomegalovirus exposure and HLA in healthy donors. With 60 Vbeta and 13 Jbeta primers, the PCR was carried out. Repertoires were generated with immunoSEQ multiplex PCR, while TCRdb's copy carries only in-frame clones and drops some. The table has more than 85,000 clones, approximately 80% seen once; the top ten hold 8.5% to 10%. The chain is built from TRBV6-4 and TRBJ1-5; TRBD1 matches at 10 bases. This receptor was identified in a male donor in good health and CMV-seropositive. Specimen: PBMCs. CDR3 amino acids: CASRPGTGVIEGNQPQHF. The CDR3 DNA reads TGTGCCAGCAGGCCCGGGACAGGGGTAATCGAGGGCAATCAGCCCCAGCATTTT.